The 16 T cell receptor beta chains below all came from one sample that was sequenced in a study of blood T cells in healthy people across ages. Next came a second PCR, run for roughly 6 to 11 cycles, which used a sample-barcoded 5' primer along with a J-beta primer mix. In TCRdb, the 5' RACE reads were re-called with MiXCR into one record per CDR3 protein. This sample has 780,000 or so distinct CDR3 sequences, with around 25% found just once. The data also belong to a second study, concerning T cells of mothers and their children.

The sequenced material came from blood. These receptors all come from a boy aged 5-17 years in good health.

This clonotype was detected a few times. J is TRBJ2-1 and V is TRBV7-9, with D possibly matching TRBD2 (6 bases). V was trimmed by 2 bases and J by 4 bases, leaving 12 bases between them. The CDR3 spans 15 residues. The germline CDR1 and CDR2 sequences are SEHNR and FQNEAQ (reference sequence). CDR3 protein: CASSLFGTQYNEQFF. The DNA of the CDR3 is TGTGCCAGCAGCTTATTCGGGACTCAATACAATGAGCAGTTCTTC.

This clonotype was observed a few times. The chain employs TRBV10-3 and TRBJ1-3; no clear D gene. This CDR3 region has 11 residues. Trimming removed 6 bases at V and 1 base at J, with 1 base between. Germline lookup yields CDR1 ENHRY and CDR2 SYGVKD. The CDR3 DNA sequence: TGTGCCATCAGATCTGGAAACACCATATATTTT. Translated: CAIRSGNTIYF.

The chain carries TRBV9 and TRBJ1-4; D gene uncertain. The V end was cut by 2 bases, the J end by 0 bases, with 8 bases between. The V gene's germline CDR1 is SGDLS and CDR2 YYNGEE. CDR3 length equals 15 residues. CDR3 nucleotide sequence: TGTGCCAGCAGCGTCCGGGCCGCAACTAATGAAAAACTGTTTTTT. This encodes CASSVRAATNEKLFF.

This clonotype was found a few times. The V and J genes are TRBV12-5 and TRBJ2-1, with D maybe TRBD2 (6 bases). Germline V gene sequence: CDR1 LGHNT, CDR2 FRNRAP. Trimming shortened V by 5 bases and J by 0 bases, and 17 bases separated the two germline ends. This CDR3 contains 17 residues. The CDR3, as DNA: TGTGCTAGTGGTGCCGCCGGGACTCCGAGCTCCTACAATGAGCAGTTCTTC. Its protein product is CASGAAGTPSSYNEQFF.

This chain joins TRBV11-2 and TRBJ2-5; D unresolved. The J call could be wrong; TRBJ2-1 is a better fit for the DNA end. Germline CDR1 SGHAT, CDR2 FQNNGV. The CDR3 is 14 amino acids. The DNA for the CDR3 is TGTGCCAGCAGCTTAGTGGTCCAGTACAATGAGCAGTTCTTC. Encoded protein: CASSLVVQYNEQFF.

This chain joins TRBV2 and TRBJ2-1; 9 nucleotides line up with TRBD2. The CDR3 spans 15 residues. CDR1 SNHLY and CDR2 FYNNEI come from the germline V gene. V lost 4 bases to trimming and J lost 5 bases; unmatched junction nucleotides: 6. The CDR3 region is CASSGGLALNNEQFF. The DNA for the CDR3 is TGTGCCAGCAGTGGGGGACTAGCCCTCAACAATGAGCAGTTCTTC.

The genes are TRBV3-1 and TRBJ1-1; D is perhaps TRBD1 (5 bases). CDR1 and CDR2 from the germline V gene are LGHDT and YNNKEL (reference sequence). This CDR3 region has 15 residues. V dropped 4 bases and J dropped 4 bases, with 16 bases sitting between them. The CDR3 spells CASSRPSGGSTEAFF. Here the CDR3 DNA reads TGTGCCAGCAGCCGGCCATCGGGGGGTAGCACTGAAGCTTTCTTT.

J is TRBJ2-3 and V is TRBV7-9; no reliable D call. V was clipped by 5 bases and J by 0 bases, with 12 bases between them. This CDR3 is built from 15 residues. CDR1 SEHNR and CDR2 FQNEAQ come from the germline V gene (reference sequence). The CDR3: CASSHGPVSTDTQYF. The CDR3 DNA reads TGTGCCAGCAGCCATGGACCCGTAAGCACAGATACGCAGTATTTT.

V usage is TRBV11-2 and J usage is TRBJ2-1; 14 bases align to TRBD2. Germline lookup yields CDR1 SGHAT and CDR2 FQNNGV. The CDR3 totals 15 residues. The ends lost 5 bases at V and 11 bases at J; junction bases unmatched: 8. CDR3 sequence: CASSTPGLAGVQQFF. The CDR3 nucleotides are TGTGCCAGCAGCACTCCGGGACTAGCGGGAGTCCAGCAGTTCTTC.

The chain joins TRBV20-1 to TRBJ2-1, with 12 bases that match TRBD2. From germline, CDR1 is DFQATT and CDR2 SNEGSKA (reference sequence). V was pared by 0 bases and J by 2 bases, with 5 bases of the junction left unmatched. This CDR3 is built from 17 residues. The CDR3 sequence: CSARDTLAGGPYNEQFF. CDR3 DNA: TGCAGTGCTAGAGATACCCTAGCGGGAGGGCCCTACAATGAGCAGTTCTTC.

The table lists this clonotype with a few counts. The V gene is TRBV20-1, the J gene TRBJ2-7, with D possibly being TRBD2 (7 bases). Trimming stripped 2 bases from V and 2 bases from J, with 16 bases between. Germline V gene data show CDR1 as DFQATT and CDR2 as SNEGSKA (reference sequence). The CDR3 runs to 15 residues. The CDR3 region is CSARRVDGGPYEQYF. CDR3 DNA: TGCAGTGCTAGAAGGGTAGACGGGGGGCCCTACGAGCAGTACTTC.

The chain combines TRBV12-3 or TRBV12-4 with TRBJ1-3; 9 positions match TRBD1. Germline trimming cut 6 bases from V and 0 bases from J; bases unmatched to any gene: 6. This CDR3 is 16 amino acids long. CDR3 region: CASRRTGATSGNTIYF. CDR3 DNA: TGTGCCAGCAGGCGGACAGGGGCGACCTCTGGAAACACCATATATTTT.

The J gene is TRBJ2-7, the V gene TRBV27; D might be TRBD2 (6 bases). Deletions cut 10 bases from V and 5 bases from J, with 21 bases between. CDR1 is MNHEY, CDR2 SMNVEV, per germline (reference sequence). This CDR3 has 14 amino acids. In DNA form, the CDR3 reads TGTGCCACCCGGGACGGGGACTTTATCAACGAGCAGTACTTC. Encoded protein: CATRDGDFINEQYF.

In this sample, this clonotype turned up a few times. This chain connects TRBV12-3 or TRBV12-4 to TRBJ1-4, with no clear D. With 6 bases removed from V and 0 bases from J, the gap between germline ends came to 11 bases. The CDR3 totals 15 residues. As DNA, the CDR3 is TGTGCCAGCAGATTCTGGGCTGCAACTAATGAAAAACTGTTTTTT. It is translated as CASRFWAATNEKLFF.

This clonotype was detected a few times. V and J are TRBV14 and TRBJ2-5, with D tentatively TRBD1 (5 bases). The V end lost 7 bases, the J end lost 0 bases, and 12 bases lay between the germline ends. Germline V gene data show CDR1 as SGHDN and CDR2 as FVKESK. The CDR3 contains 14 residues. In DNA, the CDR3 is TGTGCCAGCAACGACAGCGTTTACCAAGAGACCCAGTACTTC. This sequence encodes CASNDSVYQETQYF. The full variable domain, completed using reference TRBV14 and TRBJ2-5, is EAGVTQFPSHSVIEKGQTVTLRCDPISGHDNLYWYRRVMGKEIKFLLHFVKESKQDESGMPNNRFLAERTGGTYSTLKVQPAELEDSGVYFCASNDSVYQETQYFGPGTRLLVL.

The chain uses TRBV27 and TRBJ2-5, with a tentative D call TRBD1 (5 bases). Trimming removed 0 bases at V and 4 bases at J, with 12 bases between. Germline V gene sequence: CDR1 MNHEY, CDR2 SMNVEV (reference sequence). The CDR3 contains 15 residues. Here the CDR3 reads CASSLSGAARETQYF. CDR3 sequence (DNA): TGTGCCAGCAGTTTATCTGGGGCAGCCCGAGAGACCCAGTACTTC.